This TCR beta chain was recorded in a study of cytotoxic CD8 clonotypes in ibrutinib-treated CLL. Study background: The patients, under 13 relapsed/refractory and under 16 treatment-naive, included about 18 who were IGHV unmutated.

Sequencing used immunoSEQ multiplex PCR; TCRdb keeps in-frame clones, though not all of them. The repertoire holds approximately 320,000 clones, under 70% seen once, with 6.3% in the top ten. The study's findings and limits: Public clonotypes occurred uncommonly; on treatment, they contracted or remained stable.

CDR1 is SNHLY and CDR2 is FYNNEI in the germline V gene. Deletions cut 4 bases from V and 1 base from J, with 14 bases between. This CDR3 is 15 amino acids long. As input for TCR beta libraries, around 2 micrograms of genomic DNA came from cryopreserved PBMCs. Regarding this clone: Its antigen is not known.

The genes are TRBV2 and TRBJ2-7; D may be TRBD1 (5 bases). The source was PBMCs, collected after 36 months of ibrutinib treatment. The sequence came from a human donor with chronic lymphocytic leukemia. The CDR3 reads CASSALVRESYEQYF. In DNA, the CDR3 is TGTGCCAGCAGTGCATTGGTCAGGGAATCCTACGAGCAGTACTTC.